This T cell receptor beta chain was identified during a study of blood T cell repertoires in COVID-19. Study context: Researchers got acute and convalescent COVID-19 samples from the United States, Italy and Spain. Sources were T cells, B-cell-depleted T cells, or PBMCs; the material itself was cDNA or gDNA.

As handled by the study authors: Reference gene primer amplification gave nucleated cell count estimates. TCRdb's table, derived via immunoSEQ multiplex PCR, lists solely in-frame clones and lacks some. The DNA gave D and trimming, while V, J and clone size come from that table. The sample shows tens of thousands of clones, approximately 80% of them seen only once. The TCR sequence derives from a human donor in a cohort sampled during active COVID-19. Sequenced material: peripheral blood.

This CDR3 is CASSLDGHNSPLHF. The CDR3 bases are TGCGCCAGCAGCTTGGACGGTCATAATTCACCCCTCCACTTT. This rearrangement joins TRBV5-1 to TRBJ1-6; D not resolved. The CDR3 sequence is 14 residues long. Germline assignment: CDR1 SGHRS and CDR2 YFSETQ. Trimming pared 0 bases from V and 5 bases from J, leaving 6 bases between.